Sequencing of this T cell receptor (beta chain) was carried out in a study of CD8+CD57+ T cells in acquired aplastic anemia. Study at large: Mean yield of DNA from sorted CD4+ and CD8+ cells was about 3.2 ug.

For sequencing, patients were chosen who had shown expansion of CD8+CD57+ cells by flow cytometry. Ten or more counts support this clonotype. TCR beta VDJ and CDR3 profiles were obtained from a genomic DNA template. MiXCR, run by TCRdb on the reads, gives a single entry per CDR3 protein. The sample carries under 500,000 distinct CDR3 sequences, more than 25% recorded once. V lost 3 bases and J 7 bases, leaving 7 bases between the germline ends. Germline CDR1 is SEHNR and CDR2 is FQNEAQ (reference sequence). The CDR3 has 11 residues. The TCR sequence derives from a human donor with aplastic anemia. Input material: sorted CD4+, CD8+, or CD8+CD57+ T cells (not recorded which) from PBMCs. V and J are TRBV7-9 and TRBJ2-7; TRBD1 might be the D (5 bases). The CDR3 DNA is TGTGCCAGCAGCTTGCAGGGAGAGCAGTACTTC. Amino acids: CASSLQGEQYF.